This TCR beta chain originates from a study of shared clonotypes between healthy human individuals. Whole-study findings and limits: Naive CD4 clonotypes were shared across several donors at 4% to 5%. It was expected that sequencing depth would affect clonotype sharing among donors. All-four-donor shared clonotypes had higher generation probabilities than non-shared clonotypes did.

Profiled with immunoSEQ multiplex PCR; TCRdb holds only in-frame clones, not every one. Of about 2.1 million clones detected, about 92% appear once; the ten largest clones hold about 1.5%. On this clone: Its specificity is not known.

Terminally differentiated effector memory CD45RA+ cells were excluded from the naive CD8 cells, which were CD45RO-negative and positively selected for CCR7. This TCR came from a man aged 18 to 30 in good health. Some clones in this sample may be carry-over from other donors' samples. The material sequenced was naive CD8+ T cells from PBMCs.

CDR3 amino acids: CASSRGVYAQFF. DNA for the CDR3: TGTGCCAGCAGCCGGGGCGTGTATGCGCAGTTCTTC. The V call is TRBV5-6, the J call TRBJ2-1, with D perhaps given as TRBD1 or TRBD2 (5 bases each). V gave up 4 bases and J gave up 12 bases, with 14 bases separating them. The CDR3 consists of 12 residues. The germline gives CDR1 SGHDT, CDR2 YYEEEE.